This T cell receptor beta chain was documented in a study of regulatory T cells in long-lasting Graves disease. Study-wide points: Among samples with persistent disease, TRBV28, TRBJ1-2 and TRBJ2-5 were favored.

Time point here: persistent/refractory GD, antithyroid drugs over 5 years with positive TRAb. RNA isolated from PBMCs was used to make the TCR library. This CDR3 contains 15 residues. Germline-derived CDR1 and CDR2 are MNHNS and SASEGT. The V end was cut by 5 bases, the J end by 2 bases, with 12 bases between. Combining iRepertoire HTBI primers with Arm-PCR of CDR3 regions, the authors built TCR beta libraries. TCRdb itself ran the multiplex PCR reads through MiXCR, one entry per CDR3 protein. The sample includes about half a million distinct CDR3 sequences, roughly 23% seen only once; the top ten take around 13%. This clonotype appeared many times. Its antigen is still unknown.

The clonotype was recovered from a female donor with Graves disease. The chain combines TRBV6-1 with TRBJ1-4; D is undetermined. The material sequenced was peripheral blood mononuclear cells (PBMCs), taken when the disease was refractory, from a patient treated with antithyroid drugs. The CDR3 here is CASSPTTPTNEKLFF. For the CDR3, the DNA is TGTGCCAGCAGTCCAACGACACCTACTAATGAAAAACTGTTTTTT.